This T cell receptor beta chain was recorded in a study of blood T cell repertoires in COVID-19. In the source study's methods: Nucleated cell counts were estimated from reference gene primer amplification. Using immunoSEQ multiplex PCR, the repertoire was profiled, and TCRdb retains in-frame clones only, with some absent. V and J calls and clone size follow that table, whereas D and trimming were derived from the DNA. The table has a few hundred thousand clones, around 90% seen once. This sequence originates from a man aged 18 to 29 with COVID-19, enrolled during active disease. The source material was peripheral blood.

CDR3 nucleotide sequence: TGTGCCAGCAGCCACGGAGCCAAGGCGACCTTTGAGCAGTTCTTC. This codes for CASSHGAKATFEQFF. The chain carries TRBV7-6 and TRBJ2-1; D gene ambiguous. Looked up from germline, CDR1 is SGHVS and CDR2 is FNYEAQ. The V end lost 5 bases, the J end lost 9 bases, and 20 bases lay between the germline ends. This CDR3 spans 15 amino acids.